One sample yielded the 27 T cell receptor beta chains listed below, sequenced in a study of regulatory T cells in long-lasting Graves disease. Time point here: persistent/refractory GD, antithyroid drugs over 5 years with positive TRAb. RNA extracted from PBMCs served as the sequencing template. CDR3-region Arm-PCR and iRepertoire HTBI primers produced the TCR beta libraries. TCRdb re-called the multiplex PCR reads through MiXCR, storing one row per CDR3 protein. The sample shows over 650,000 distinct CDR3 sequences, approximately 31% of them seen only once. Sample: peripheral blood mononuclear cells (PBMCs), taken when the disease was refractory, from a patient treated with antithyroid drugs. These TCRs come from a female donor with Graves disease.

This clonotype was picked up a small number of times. The CDR3 here is CAWAKTVNYGYTF. The CDR3 DNA sequence: TGTGCCTGGGCAAAGACAGTAAACTATGGCTACACCTTC. The rearrangement joins TRBV30 to TRBJ1-2, with D tentatively TRBD1 (5 bases). In germline, CDR1 is GTSNPN, CDR2 SVGIG (reference sequence). Trimming took 5 bases from V and 2 from J, leaving 12 bases between them. The length of the CDR3 is 13 residues.

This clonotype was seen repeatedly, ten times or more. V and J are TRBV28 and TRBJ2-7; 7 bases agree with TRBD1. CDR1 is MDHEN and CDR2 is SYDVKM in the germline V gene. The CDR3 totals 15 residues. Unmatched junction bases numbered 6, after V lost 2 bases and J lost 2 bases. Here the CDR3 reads CASSLADRITYEQYF. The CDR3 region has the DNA TGTGCCAGCAGTTTAGCGGACAGGATAACCTACGAGCAGTACTTC. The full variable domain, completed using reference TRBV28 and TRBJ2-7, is DVKVTQSSRYLVKRTGEKVFLECVQDMDHENMFWYRQDPGLGLRLIYFSYDVKMKEKGDIPEGYSVSREKKERFSLILESASTNQTSMYLCASSLADRITYEQYFGPGTRLTVT.

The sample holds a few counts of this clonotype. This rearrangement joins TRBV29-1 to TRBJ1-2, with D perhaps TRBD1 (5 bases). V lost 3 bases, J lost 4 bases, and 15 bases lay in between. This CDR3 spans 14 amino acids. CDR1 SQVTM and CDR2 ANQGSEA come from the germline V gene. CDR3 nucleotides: TGCAGCGTTGAGGGGTTGACAGCAGCCTATGGCTACACCTTC. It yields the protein CSVEGLTAAYGYTF.

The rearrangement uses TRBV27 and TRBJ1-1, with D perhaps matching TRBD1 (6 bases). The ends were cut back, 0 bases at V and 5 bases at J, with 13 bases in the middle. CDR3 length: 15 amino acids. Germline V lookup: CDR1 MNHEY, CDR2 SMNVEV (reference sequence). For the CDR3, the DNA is TGTGCCAGCAGTTTATCTTTGGGGGCGCTTACTGAAGCTTTCTTT. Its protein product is CASSLSLGALTEAFF.

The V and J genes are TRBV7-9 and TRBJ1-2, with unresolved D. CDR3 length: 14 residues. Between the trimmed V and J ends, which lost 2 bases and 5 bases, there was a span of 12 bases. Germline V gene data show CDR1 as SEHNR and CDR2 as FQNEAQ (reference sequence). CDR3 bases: TGTGCCAGCAGCTTACCAGAAGTTAGATATGGCTACACCTTC. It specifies CASSLPEVRYGYTF.

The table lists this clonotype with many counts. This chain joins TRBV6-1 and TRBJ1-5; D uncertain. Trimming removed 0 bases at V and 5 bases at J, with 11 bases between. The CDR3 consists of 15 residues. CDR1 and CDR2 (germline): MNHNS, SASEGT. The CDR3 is CASSEAGGIHQPQHF. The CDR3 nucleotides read TGTGCCAGCAGTGAAGCGGGTGGAATACATCAGCCCCAGCATTTT.

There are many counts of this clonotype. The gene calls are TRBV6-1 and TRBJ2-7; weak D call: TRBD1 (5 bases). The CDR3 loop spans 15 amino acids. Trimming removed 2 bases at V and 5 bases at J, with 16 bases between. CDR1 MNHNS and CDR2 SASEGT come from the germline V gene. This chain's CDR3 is CASSERRQGSDEQYF. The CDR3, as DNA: TGTGCCAGCAGTGAACGGCGGCAGGGAAGCGACGAGCAGTACTTC.

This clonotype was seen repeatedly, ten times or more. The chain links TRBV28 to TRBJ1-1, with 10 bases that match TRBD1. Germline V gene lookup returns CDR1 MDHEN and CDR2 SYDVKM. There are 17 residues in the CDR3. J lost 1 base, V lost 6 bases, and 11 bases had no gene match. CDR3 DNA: TGTGCCAGCAGGCTAGACAGGGGGCCCGGAGGGAACACTGAAGCTTTCTTT. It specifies CASRLDRGPGGNTEAFF.

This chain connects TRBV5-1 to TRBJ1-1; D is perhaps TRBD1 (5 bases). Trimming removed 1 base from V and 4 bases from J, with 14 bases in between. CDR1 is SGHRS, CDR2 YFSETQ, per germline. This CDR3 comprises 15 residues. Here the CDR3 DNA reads TGCGCCAGCAGCTTGTCGGGACGGAGGTCCACTGAAGCTTTCTTT. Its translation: CASSLSGRRSTEAFF.

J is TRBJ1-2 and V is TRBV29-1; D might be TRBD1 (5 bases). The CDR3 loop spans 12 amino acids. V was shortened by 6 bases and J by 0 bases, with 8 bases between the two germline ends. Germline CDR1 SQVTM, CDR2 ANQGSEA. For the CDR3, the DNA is TGCAGCGTGAGGGGAGCTAACTATGGCTACACCTTC. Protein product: CSVRGANYGYTF.

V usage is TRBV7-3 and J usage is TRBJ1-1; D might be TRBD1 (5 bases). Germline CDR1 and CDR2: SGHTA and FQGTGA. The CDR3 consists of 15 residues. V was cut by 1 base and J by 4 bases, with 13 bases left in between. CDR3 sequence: CASSLIAGRGTEAFF. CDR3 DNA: TGTGCCAGCAGCTTAATCGCAGGGAGGGGCACTGAAGCTTTCTTT.

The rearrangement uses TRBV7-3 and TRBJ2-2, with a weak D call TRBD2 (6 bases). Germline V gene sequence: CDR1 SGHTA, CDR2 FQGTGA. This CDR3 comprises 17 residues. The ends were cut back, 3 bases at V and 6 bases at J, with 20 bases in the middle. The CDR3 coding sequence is TGTGCCAGCAGCTTCCCCTGGACTACAAAAGGTTCCGGGGAGCTGTTTTTT. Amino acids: CASSFPWTTKGSGELFF.

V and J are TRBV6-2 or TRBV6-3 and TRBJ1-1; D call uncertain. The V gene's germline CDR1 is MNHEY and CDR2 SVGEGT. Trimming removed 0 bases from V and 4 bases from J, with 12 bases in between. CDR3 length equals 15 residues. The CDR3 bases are TGTGCCAGCAGTTACTCGACACCCCGGGGCACTGAAGCTTTCTTT. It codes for CASSYSTPRGTEAFF.

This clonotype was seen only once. CDR3 coding DNA: TGCGCCAGCAGCCGGACAAGGGAGGCAACTAATGAAAAACTGTTTTTT. Protein sequence: CASSRTREATNEKLFF. The J gene is TRBJ1-4, the V gene TRBV4-1; a weak D match, TRBD1 (5 bases). The CDR3 consists of 16 residues. V was shortened by 4 bases and J by 0 bases, with 12 bases between the two germline ends. The germline gives CDR1 MGHRA, CDR2 YSYEKL.

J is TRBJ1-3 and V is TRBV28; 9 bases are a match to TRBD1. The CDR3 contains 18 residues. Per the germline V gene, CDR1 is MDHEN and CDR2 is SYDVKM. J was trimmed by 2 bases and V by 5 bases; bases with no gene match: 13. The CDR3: CASSADDLTGGTGNTIYF. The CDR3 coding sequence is TGTGCCAGCAGTGCAGACGACTTGACAGGGGGTACTGGAAACACCATATATTTT.

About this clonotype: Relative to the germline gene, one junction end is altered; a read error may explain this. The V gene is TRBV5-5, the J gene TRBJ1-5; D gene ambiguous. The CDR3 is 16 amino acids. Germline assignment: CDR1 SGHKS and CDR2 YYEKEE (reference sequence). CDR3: CAGSLGSEIGNQPQHF. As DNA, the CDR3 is TGTGCCGGCAGCTTGGGGTCCGAAATTGGCAATCAGCCCCAGCATTTT.

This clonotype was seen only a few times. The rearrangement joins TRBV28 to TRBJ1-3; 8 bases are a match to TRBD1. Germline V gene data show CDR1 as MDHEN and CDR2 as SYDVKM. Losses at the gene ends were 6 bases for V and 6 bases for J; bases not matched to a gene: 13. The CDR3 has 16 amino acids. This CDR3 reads CASSELQGAIVNTIYF. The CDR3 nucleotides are TGTGCCAGCAGCGAACTTCAGGGGGCTATCGTAAACACCATATATTTT.

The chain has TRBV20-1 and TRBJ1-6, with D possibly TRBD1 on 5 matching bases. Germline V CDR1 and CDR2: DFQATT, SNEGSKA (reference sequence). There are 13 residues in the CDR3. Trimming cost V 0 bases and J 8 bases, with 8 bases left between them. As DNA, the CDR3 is TGCAGTGCTAGAGACAGGGATGATTCACCCCTCCACTTT. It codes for CSARDRDDSPLHF.

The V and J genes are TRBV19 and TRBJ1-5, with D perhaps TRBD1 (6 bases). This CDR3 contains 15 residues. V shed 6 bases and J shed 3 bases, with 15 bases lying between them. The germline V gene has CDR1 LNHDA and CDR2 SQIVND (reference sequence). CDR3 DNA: TGTGCCAGTAGCCTCGGCAGGGGAAACAATCAGCCCCAGCATTTT. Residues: CASSLGRGNNQPQHF.

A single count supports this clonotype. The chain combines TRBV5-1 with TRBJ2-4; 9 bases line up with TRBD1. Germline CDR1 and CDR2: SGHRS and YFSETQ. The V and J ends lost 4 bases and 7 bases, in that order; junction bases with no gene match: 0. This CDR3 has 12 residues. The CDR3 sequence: CASSGQGNIQYF. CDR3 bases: TGCGCCAGCAGCGGACAGGGGAACATTCAGTACTTC.

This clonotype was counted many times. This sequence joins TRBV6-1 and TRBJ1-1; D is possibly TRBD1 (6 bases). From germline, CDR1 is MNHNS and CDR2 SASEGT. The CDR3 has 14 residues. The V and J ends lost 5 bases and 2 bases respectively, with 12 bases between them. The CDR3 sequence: CASSTDRINTEAFF. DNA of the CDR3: TGTGCCAGCAGTACGGACAGAATAAACACTGAAGCTTTCTTT.

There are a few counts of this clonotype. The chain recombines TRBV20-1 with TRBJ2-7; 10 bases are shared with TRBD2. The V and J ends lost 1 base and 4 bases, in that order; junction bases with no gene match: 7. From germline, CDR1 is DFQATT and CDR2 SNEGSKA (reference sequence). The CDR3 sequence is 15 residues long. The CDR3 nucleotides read TGCAGTGCTAGAGGCCCTCTAGCGGGAGAGTACGAGCAGTACTTC. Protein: CSARGPLAGEYEQYF.

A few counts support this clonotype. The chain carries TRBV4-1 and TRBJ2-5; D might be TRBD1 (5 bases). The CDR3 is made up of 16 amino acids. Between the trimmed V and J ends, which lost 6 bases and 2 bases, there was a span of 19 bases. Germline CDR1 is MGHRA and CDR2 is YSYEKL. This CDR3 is CASSPVIGADQETQYF. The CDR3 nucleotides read TGCGCCAGCAGTCCAGTAATAGGGGCGGATCAAGAGACCCAGTACTTC.

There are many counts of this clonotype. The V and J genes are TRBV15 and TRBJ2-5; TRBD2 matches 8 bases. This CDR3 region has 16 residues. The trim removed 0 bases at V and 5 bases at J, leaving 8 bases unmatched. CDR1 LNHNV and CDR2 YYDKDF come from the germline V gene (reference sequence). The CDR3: CATSRDSTRGGETQYF. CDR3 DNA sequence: TGTGCCACCAGCAGAGATAGTACTCGGGGGGGTGAGACCCAGTACTTC.

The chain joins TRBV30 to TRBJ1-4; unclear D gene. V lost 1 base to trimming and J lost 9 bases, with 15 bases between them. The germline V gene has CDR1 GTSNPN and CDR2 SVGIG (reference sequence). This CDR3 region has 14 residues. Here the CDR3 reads CAWSARVDYKKLFF. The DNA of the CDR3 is TGTGCCTGGAGTGCGAGGGTCGACTATAAAAAACTGTTTTTT.

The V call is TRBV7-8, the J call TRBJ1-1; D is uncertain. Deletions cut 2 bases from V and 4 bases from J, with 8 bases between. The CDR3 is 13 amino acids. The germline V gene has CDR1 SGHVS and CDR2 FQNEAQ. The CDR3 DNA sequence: TGTGCCAGCAGCTTAATGGGGAGCACTGAAGCTTTCTTT. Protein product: CASSLMGSTEAFF.

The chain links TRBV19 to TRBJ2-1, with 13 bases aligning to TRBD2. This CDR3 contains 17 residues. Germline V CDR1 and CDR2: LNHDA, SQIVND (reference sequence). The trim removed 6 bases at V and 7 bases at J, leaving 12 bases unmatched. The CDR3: CASSSRTSGGSLNEQFF. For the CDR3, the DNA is TGTGCCAGTAGCTCCCGGACTAGCGGGGGTTCCTTGAATGAGCAGTTCTTC.